The 27 T cell receptor beta chains reported below all come from one sample, sequenced in a study of T cell clonotyping in hematopoietic cell transplantation. Assay: immunoSEQ multiplex PCR; the TCRdb copy retains only in-frame clones and omits some. The repertoire holds roughly 20,000 clones, roughly 90% seen once, with 3.7% in the top ten. As to time point: recipient sample about 28 days before transplant, after cytoreduction. The source was peripheral blood mononuclear cells, collected before stem cell transplant. The receptors here all came from a man aged 18 to 30 with biphenotypic leukemia. Some clones in this sample may be carry-over from other donors' samples.

This clone has only a few counts. This sequence joins TRBV5-4 and TRBJ2-7, with 10 bases identical to TRBD2. V lost 0 bases and J lost 4; bases outside the gene matches: 4. CDR1 is SGHNT, CDR2 YYREEE, per germline (reference sequence). The CDR3 loop spans 15 amino acids. The CDR3 is CASSLAPSGSYEQYF. CDR3 nucleotide sequence: TGTGCCAGCAGCTTGGCTCCTAGCGGGAGTTACGAGCAGTACTTC.

With regard to this clone: Other nucleotide sequences in the sample specify the same CDR3. The chain recombines TRBV5-1 with TRBJ2-5; perhaps TRBD2 as D (5 bases). This CDR3 comprises 15 residues. Germline loops: CDR1 SGHRS, CDR2 YFSETQ. V lost 2 bases and J lost 0, with 11 bases in between. This CDR3 is CASSLGGGNQETQYF. In nucleotides, the CDR3 is TGCGCCAGCAGCTTAGGAGGAGGCAACCAAGAGACCCAGTACTTC.

The rearrangement uses TRBV6-5 and TRBJ2-5; TRBD2 might be the D (6 bases). Trimming shortened V by 7 bases and J by 5 bases, and 8 bases separated the two germline ends. The CDR3 is 11 amino acids. Germline CDR1 reads MNHEY; CDR2 reads SVGAGI. CDR3 coding DNA: TGTGCCAGCATACTAGCCGAGACCCAGTACTTC. Protein: CASILAETQYF.

CDR3 bases: TGTGCCAGCAGTCTTCCGGGACAGGGGATTGATGGCTACACCTTC. Translating it yields CASSLPGQGIDGYTF. This rearrangement joins TRBV6-5 to TRBJ1-2; 10 bases match TRBD1. This CDR3 comprises 15 residues. The V gene end was trimmed by 5 bases and the J gene end by 6 bases; junction bases not matched to a gene: 9. Germline V gene data show CDR1 as MNHEY and CDR2 as SVGAGI.

The chain carries TRBV11-3 and TRBJ1-5, with D possibly matching TRBD1 (5 bases). The germline V gene encodes CDR1 SGHNT and CDR2 YENEEA. The CDR3 runs to 12 residues. Deletions cut 2 bases from V and 6 bases from J, with 5 bases between. The CDR3 nucleotides are TGTGCCAGCAGCTTAAGGGGTCAGCCCCAGCATTTT. This gives the protein CASSLRGQPQHF.

The chain is built from TRBV9 and TRBJ2-3; D remains ambiguous. Germline-derived CDR1 and CDR2 are SGDLS and YYNGEE. Trimming left V 0 bases short and J 2 bases short, with 10 bases between. There are 15 residues in the CDR3. The CDR3 nucleotides read TGTGCCAGCAGCGTAGTAGGGCATAACACAGATACGCAGTATTTT. This gives the protein CASSVVGHNTDTQYF. Full variable domain (remainder filled in from reference TRBV9 and TRBJ2-3): DSGVTQTPKHLITATGQRVTLRCSPRSGDLSVYWYQQSLDQGLQFLIQYYNGEERAKGNILERFSAQQFPDLHSELNLSSLELGDSALYFCASSVVGHNTDTQYFGPGTRLTVL.

V usage is TRBV27 and J usage is TRBJ2-7; 13 positions match TRBD2. Germline lookup yields CDR1 MNHEY and CDR2 SMNVEV (reference sequence). The J segment lost 12 bases and the V segment lost 2 bases, leaving 7 bases of the junction unmatched. This CDR3 has 14 residues. The CDR3 region has the DNA TGTGCCAGCAGTTTAGGGACTAGCGGGAATACGGTGTACTTC. This codes for CASSLGTSGNTVYF.

V is TRBV10-2 and J is TRBJ1-1, with 7 bases aligning to TRBD1. Germline CDR1 and CDR2: WSHSY and SAAADI. The trim removed 3 bases at V and 11 bases at J, leaving 3 bases unmatched. The CDR3 length is 11 residues. The CDR3: CASSDLRGAFF. The DNA for the CDR3 is TGCGCCAGCAGTGACCTCAGGGGGGCTTTCTTT.

V is TRBV25-1 and J is TRBJ2-7; D tentatively fits TRBD1 or TRBD2 (5 bases each). The CDR3 loop spans 13 amino acids. V lost 2 bases and J 7 bases, leaving 12 bases between the germline ends. Germline values: CDR1 MGHDK, CDR2 SYGVNS. Here the CDR3 reads CASSEIGGVEQYF. The CDR3 bases are TGTGCCAGCAGTGAAATTGGGGGTGTGGAGCAGTACTTC.

The chain links TRBV11-2 to TRBJ1-1; D is uncertain. The CDR3 spans 14 residues. CDR1 and CDR2 (germline): SGHAT, FQNNGV. The V end was cut by 2 bases, the J end by 1 base, with 8 bases between. The CDR3 here is CASSLMGRNTEAFF. CDR3 bases: TGTGCCAGCAGCTTAATGGGCAGGAACACTGAAGCTTTCTTT.

V gene TRBV18 combines with J gene TRBJ2-7, with D unresolved. Germline V CDR1 and CDR2: KGHSH, LQKENI. V lost 6 bases to trimming and J lost 7 bases, with 10 bases between them. This CDR3 spans 11 amino acids. The CDR3, as DNA: TGTGCCAGCTCCCCCGCGGATGAGCAGTACTTC. Translating gives CASSPADEQYF.

V gene TRBV6-1 combines with J gene TRBJ2-3; 11 bases line up with TRBD2. The CDR3 extends over 17 amino acids. Germline-derived CDR1 and CDR2 are MNHNS and SASEGT. Trimming at V came to 4 bases and at J to 2 bases, leaving 8 bases not matched to a gene. The CDR3 DNA sequence: TGTGCCAGCAGTGTTGAATTAGCGGGGGGGAACACAGATACGCAGTATTTT. Translation: CASSVELAGGNTDTQYF.

The chain has TRBV6-5 and TRBJ1-2; D perhaps matches TRBD1 (6 bases). Germline lookup yields CDR1 MNHEY and CDR2 SVGAGI. The CDR3 runs to 13 residues. Trimming stripped 5 bases from V and 7 bases from J, with 14 bases between. The CDR3 here is CASSPAGAGGYTF. The DNA of the CDR3 is TGTGCCAGCAGTCCTGCAGGGGCGGGTGGCTACACCTTC.

The chain combines TRBV11-2 with TRBJ1-1, with D hard to call. The V gene lost 2 bases and the J gene lost 1 base, with 8 bases spanning the gap. Per the germline V gene, CDR1 is SGHAT and CDR2 is FQNNGV. CDR3 length equals 14 residues. The CDR3 loop is CASSLSPGNTEAFF. In DNA, the CDR3 is TGTGCCAGCAGCTTATCCCCGGGGAACACTGAAGCTTTCTTT. Based on the CDR3 plus reference TRBV11-2 and TRBJ1-1, the full variable domain is EAGVAQSPRYKIIEKRQSVAFWCNPISGHATLYWYQQILGQGPKLLIQFQNNGVVDDSQLPKDRFSAERLKGVDSTLKIQPAKLEDSAVYLCASSLSPGNTEAFFGQGTRLTVV.

As regards this clone: At one of its ends the junction is not consistent with the germline gene, which may arise from a read error. The chain couples TRBV7-7 to TRBJ1-3; maybe TRBD1 (5 bases). Germline V gene lookup returns CDR1 SSHAT and CDR2 FNYEAQ (reference sequence). This CDR3 is built from 15 residues. The CDR3: CASSDAGTAGNTIYF. In nucleotides, the CDR3 is TGTGCTAGCAGCGATGCGGGGACGGCGGGAAACACCATATATTTT.

The V call is TRBV25-1, the J call TRBJ2-1, with TRBD1 as a possible D gene (5 bases). There are 14 residues in the CDR3. Looked up from germline, CDR1 is MGHDK and CDR2 is SYGVNS. Trimming pared 3 bases from V and 8 bases from J, leaving 14 bases between. The CDR3 spells CASSDLYDSHEQFF. In DNA form, the CDR3 reads TGTGCCAGCAGTGATCTCTATGACAGCCATGAGCAGTTCTTC.

The V call is TRBV9, the J call TRBJ2-2; the match to TRBD2 covers 8 bases. Germline CDR1 is SGDLS and CDR2 is YYNGEE. V trimming: 0 bases; J trimming: 1 base; junction bases outside the gene matches: 2. The CDR3 is 16 amino acids. The CDR3 bases are TGTGCCAGCAGCGTAGCTCGGGGGGGGAACACCGGGGAGCTGTTTTTT. This sequence encodes CASSVARGGNTGELFF.

The chain couples TRBV4-3 to TRBJ1-5, with a possible D match to TRBD1 (6 bases). The V and J ends lost 3 bases and 4 bases respectively, with 10 bases between them. CDR3 length equals 14 residues. Germline CDR1 reads LGHNA; CDR2 reads YSLEER. Written as DNA, the CDR3 is TGCGCCAGCAGCCAGGCACAGGGTAATCAGCCCCAGCATTTT. Translated, it gives CASSQAQGNQPQHF.

The CDR3 region has the DNA TGTGCCAGCAGCTGGTCGACCCATGAGCAGTTCTTC. It translates to CASSWSTHEQFF. The genes are TRBV7-2 and TRBJ2-1; no firm D call. Germline assignment: CDR1 SGHTA and CDR2 FQGNSA. The length of the CDR3 is 12 residues. Trimming cost V 4 bases and J 8 bases, with 9 bases left between them.

V and J are TRBV6-5 and TRBJ1-2, with D unresolved. The CDR3 extends over 13 amino acids. V lost 2 bases to trimming and J lost 2 bases, with 6 bases between them. Germline loops: CDR1 MNHEY, CDR2 SVGAGI. CDR3 amino acids: CASSYRTNYGYTF. DNA of the CDR3: TGTGCCAGCAGTTACAGGACGAACTATGGCTACACCTTC.

The chain carries TRBV7-2 and TRBJ2-1; TRBD2 agrees at 7 bases. V lost 7 bases and J lost 10; bases outside the gene matches: 16. The CDR3 length is 15 residues. CDR1 is SGHTA, CDR2 FQGNSA, per germline. Here the CDR3 DNA reads TGTGCCAGCACCGGAGCGGGGTCGGGTAACTTAGAGCAGTTCTTC. Protein: CASTGAGSGNLEQFF.

The table lists this clone with a count of one. Here the CDR3 DNA reads TGTGCCAGCAGCTTTGGACCAGGGGTTGCTGGAAACACCATATATTTT. Translated: CASSFGPGVAGNTIYF. This chain connects TRBV7-8 to TRBJ1-3, with D possibly TRBD1 on 6 matching bases. Per germline, CDR1 SGHVS and CDR2 FQNEAQ. Trimming took 3 bases from V and 2 from J, leaving 14 bases between them. This CDR3 contains 16 residues.

This rearrangement joins TRBV5-1 to TRBJ2-5; 11 nucleotides agree with TRBD2. CDR3 length equals 14 residues. Germline V gives CDR1 SGHRS, CDR2 YFSETQ. V lost 5 bases, J lost 4 bases, and 4 bases stayed unmatched. The CDR3 loop is CASRPGTSGETQYF. The CDR3 DNA sequence: TGCGCCAGCAGACCCGGGACTAGCGGAGAGACCCAGTACTTC.

The chain is built from TRBV5-1 and TRBJ1-1, with D perhaps TRBD1 (5 bases). Germline CDR1 reads SGHRS; CDR2 reads YFSETQ. CDR3 length equals 15 residues. The germline V and J ends were trimmed by 2 bases and 8 bases, with 19 bases remaining between them. The CDR3 DNA sequence: TGCGCCAGCAGCTTCGGTACCCACCGCCGGGGGGAAGCTTTCTTT. Its protein is CASSFGTHRRGEAFF. Based on the CDR3 plus reference TRBV5-1 and TRBJ1-1, the full variable domain is KAGVTQTPRYLIKTRGQQVTLSCSPISGHRSVSWYQQTPGQGLQFLFEYFSETQRNKGNFPGRFSGRQFSNSRSEMNVSTLELGDSALYLCASSFGTHRRGEAFFGQGTRLTVV.

This clone was observed a few times. The CDR3 DNA reads as TGTGCCAGCACGGTAGACGGAGACACAGATACGCAGTATTTT. Its protein is CASTVDGDTDTQYF. This chain connects TRBV6-1 to TRBJ2-3, with D unclear. The length of the CDR3 is 14 residues. The ends were cut back, 7 bases at V and 2 bases at J, with 13 bases in the middle. Germline V CDR1 and CDR2: MNHNS, SASEGT.

The rearrangement joins TRBV5-1 to TRBJ2-2, with D perhaps TRBD2 (6 bases). The CDR3 covers 15 residues. Trimming shortened V by 2 bases and J by 0 bases, and 8 bases separated the two germline ends. CDR1 and CDR2 (germline): SGHRS, YFSETQ. In nucleotides, the CDR3 is TGCGCCAGCAGCTTAACGGGGGCGAACACCGGGGAGCTGTTTTTT. Residues: CASSLTGANTGELFF.

The chain combines TRBV6-1 with TRBJ2-7; 9 bases line up with TRBD2. This CDR3 is built from 15 residues. CDR1 is MNHNS and CDR2 is SASEGT in the germline V gene. With 1 base clipped from V and 0 bases from J, the junction kept 1 base outside the gene matches. CDR3 DNA sequence: TGTGCCAGCAGTGAAGAGACTAGCGGCTCCTACGAGCAGTACTTC. Translation: CASSEETSGSYEQYF.